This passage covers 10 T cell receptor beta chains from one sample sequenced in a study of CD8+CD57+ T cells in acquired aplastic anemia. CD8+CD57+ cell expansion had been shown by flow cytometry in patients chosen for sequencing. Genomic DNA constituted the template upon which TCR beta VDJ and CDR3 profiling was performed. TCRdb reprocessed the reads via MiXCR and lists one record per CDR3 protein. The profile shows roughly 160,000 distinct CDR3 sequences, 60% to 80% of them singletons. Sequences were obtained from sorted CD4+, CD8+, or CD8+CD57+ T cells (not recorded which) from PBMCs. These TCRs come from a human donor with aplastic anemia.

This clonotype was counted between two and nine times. CDR3 in DNA: TGTGCCAGCAGCCAAGACGCAAGCGGGTGGAGAGAGCAGTACTTC. Protein product: CASSQDASGWREQYF. This sequence joins TRBV7-9 and TRBJ2-7, with TRBD2 as a possible D gene (6 bases). The germline CDR1 and CDR2 sequences are SEHNR and FQNEAQ (reference sequence). CDR3 length: 15 amino acids. V was shortened by 5 bases and J by 7 bases, with 21 bases between the two germline ends.

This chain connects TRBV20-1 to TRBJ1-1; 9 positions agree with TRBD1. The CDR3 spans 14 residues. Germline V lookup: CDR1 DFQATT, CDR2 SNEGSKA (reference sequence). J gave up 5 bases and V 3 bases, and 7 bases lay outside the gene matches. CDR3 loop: CSARGYRGRTEAFF. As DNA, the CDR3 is TGCAGTGCTAGGGGGTACAGGGGGCGAACTGAAGCTTTCTTT.

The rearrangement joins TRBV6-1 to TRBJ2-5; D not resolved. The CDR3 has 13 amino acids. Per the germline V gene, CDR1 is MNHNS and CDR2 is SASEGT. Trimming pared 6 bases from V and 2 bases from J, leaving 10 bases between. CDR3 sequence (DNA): TGTGCCAGCAGGCGCCAGAAACAAGAGACCCAGTACTTC. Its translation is CASRRQKQETQYF.

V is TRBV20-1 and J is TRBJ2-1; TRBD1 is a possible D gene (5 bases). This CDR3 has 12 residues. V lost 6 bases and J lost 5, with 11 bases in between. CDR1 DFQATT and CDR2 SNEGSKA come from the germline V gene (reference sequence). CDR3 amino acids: CSAPGSDNEQFF. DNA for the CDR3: TGCAGTGCCCCAGGGTCGGACAATGAGCAGTTCTTC.

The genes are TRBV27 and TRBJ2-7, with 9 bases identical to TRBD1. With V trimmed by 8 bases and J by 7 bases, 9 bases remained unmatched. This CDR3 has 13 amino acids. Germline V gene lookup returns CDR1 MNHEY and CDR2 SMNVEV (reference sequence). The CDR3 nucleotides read TGTGCCAGCGGCGTACAGGGGGCGCGTGAGCAGTACTTC. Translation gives CASGVQGAREQYF.

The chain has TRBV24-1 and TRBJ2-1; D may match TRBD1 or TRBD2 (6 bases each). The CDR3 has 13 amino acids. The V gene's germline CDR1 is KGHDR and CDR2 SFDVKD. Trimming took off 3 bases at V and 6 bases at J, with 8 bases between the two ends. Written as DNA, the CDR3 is TGTGCCACCAGTGATGGGGGGCCCAATGAGCAGTTCTTC. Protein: CATSDGGPNEQFF.

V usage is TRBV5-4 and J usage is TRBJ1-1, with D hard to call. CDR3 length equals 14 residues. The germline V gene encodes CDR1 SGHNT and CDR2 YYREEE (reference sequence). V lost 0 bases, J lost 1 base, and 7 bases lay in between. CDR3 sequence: CASSLAYRNTEAFF. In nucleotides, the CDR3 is TGTGCCAGCAGCTTGGCATATAGGAACACTGAAGCTTTCTTT.

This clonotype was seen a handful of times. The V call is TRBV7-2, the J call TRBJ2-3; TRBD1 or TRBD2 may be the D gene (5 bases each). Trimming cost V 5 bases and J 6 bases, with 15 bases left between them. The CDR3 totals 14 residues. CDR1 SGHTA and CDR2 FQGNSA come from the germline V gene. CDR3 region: CASSLGIGADTQYF. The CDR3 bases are TGTGCCAGCAGCCTAGGAATCGGGGCCGATACGCAGTATTTT.

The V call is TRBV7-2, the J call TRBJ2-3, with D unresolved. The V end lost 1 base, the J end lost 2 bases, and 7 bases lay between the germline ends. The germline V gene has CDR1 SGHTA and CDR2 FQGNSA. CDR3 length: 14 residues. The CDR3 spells CASSLVGNTDTQYF. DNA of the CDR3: TGTGCCAGCAGCTTAGTGGGAAACACAGATACGCAGTATTTT.

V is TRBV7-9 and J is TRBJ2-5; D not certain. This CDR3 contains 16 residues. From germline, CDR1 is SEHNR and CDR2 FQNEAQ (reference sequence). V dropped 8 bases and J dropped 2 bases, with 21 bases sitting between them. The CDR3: CASSPARVVAQETQYF. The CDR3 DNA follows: TGTGCCAGCTCACCAGCTCGAGTAGTGGCTCAAGAGACCCAGTACTTC.